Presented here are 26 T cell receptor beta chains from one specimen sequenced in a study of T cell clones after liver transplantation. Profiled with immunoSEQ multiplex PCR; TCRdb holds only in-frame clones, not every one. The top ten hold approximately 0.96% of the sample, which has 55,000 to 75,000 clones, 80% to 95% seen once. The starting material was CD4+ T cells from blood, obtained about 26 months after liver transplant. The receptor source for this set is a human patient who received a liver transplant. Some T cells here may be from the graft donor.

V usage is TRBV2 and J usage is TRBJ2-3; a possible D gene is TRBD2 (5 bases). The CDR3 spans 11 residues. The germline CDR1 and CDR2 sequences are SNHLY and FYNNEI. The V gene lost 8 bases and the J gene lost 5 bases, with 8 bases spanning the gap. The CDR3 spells CASSGGDTQYF. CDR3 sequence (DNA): TGTGCCAGCTCCGGAGGAGATACGCAGTATTTT.

The CDR3 DNA is TGTGCCAGCAGCTTAGTTCCTAGCGGGACTCGGGCAGATACGCAGTATTTT. It is translated as CASSLVPSGTRADTQYF. The V gene is TRBV7-9, the J gene TRBJ2-3; the match to TRBD2 covers 9 bases. V shed 1 base and J 4 bases; nucleotides not matched to a gene: 9. Germline assignment: CDR1 SEHNR and CDR2 FQNEAQ (reference sequence). The CDR3 runs to 17 residues. Full variable domain (remainder filled in from reference TRBV7-9 and TRBJ2-3): DTGVSQNPRHKITKRGQNVTFRCDPISEHNRLYWYRQTLGQGPEFLTYFQNEAQLEKSRLLSDRFSAERPKGSFSTLEIQRTEQGDSAMYLCASSLVPSGTRADTQYFGPGTRLTVL.

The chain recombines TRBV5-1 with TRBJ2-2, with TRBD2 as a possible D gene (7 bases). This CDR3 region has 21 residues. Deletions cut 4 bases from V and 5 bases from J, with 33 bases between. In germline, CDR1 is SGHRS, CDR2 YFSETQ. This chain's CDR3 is CASSGGVLGPLRESRTGELFF. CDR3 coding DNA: TGCGCCAGCAGCGGGGGCGTGCTGGGGCCGTTGCGGGAGAGTCGAACCGGGGAGCTGTTTTTT.

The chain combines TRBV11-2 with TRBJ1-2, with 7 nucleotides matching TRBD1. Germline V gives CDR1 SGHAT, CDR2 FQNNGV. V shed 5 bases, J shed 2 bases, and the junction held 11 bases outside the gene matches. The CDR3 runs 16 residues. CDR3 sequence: CASSHRGPHENYGYTF. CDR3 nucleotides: TGTGCCAGCAGCCATAGGGGGCCCCACGAAAACTATGGCTACACCTTC.

The CDR3 loop is CASRDDRGRPGANVLTF. The CDR3 DNA follows: TGCGCCAGCAGGGACGACAGGGGGCGGCCTGGGGCCAACGTCCTGACTTTC. This rearrangement joins TRBV10-2 to TRBJ2-6; 10 bases line up with TRBD1. The germline CDR1 and CDR2 sequences are WSHSY and SAAADI. The CDR3 extends over 17 amino acids. J gave up 2 bases and V 6 bases, and 7 bases lay outside the gene matches.

The CDR3 nucleotides are TGTGCCAGCAGTACGGGAAGTAGCGAATACAATGAGCAGTTCTTC. It is translated as CASSTGSSEYNEQFF. The chain uses TRBV7-8 and TRBJ2-1, with D perhaps TRBD2 (5 bases). Germline V gene data show CDR1 as SGHVS and CDR2 as FQNEAQ. The ends were cut back, 6 bases at V and 4 bases at J, with 16 bases in the middle. The CDR3 runs 15 residues.

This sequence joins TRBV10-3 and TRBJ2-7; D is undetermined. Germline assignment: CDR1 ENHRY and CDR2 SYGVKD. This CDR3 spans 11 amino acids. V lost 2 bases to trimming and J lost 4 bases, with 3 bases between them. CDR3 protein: CAISETYEQYF. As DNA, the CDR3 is TGTGCCATCAGTGAGACGTACGAGCAGTACTTC.

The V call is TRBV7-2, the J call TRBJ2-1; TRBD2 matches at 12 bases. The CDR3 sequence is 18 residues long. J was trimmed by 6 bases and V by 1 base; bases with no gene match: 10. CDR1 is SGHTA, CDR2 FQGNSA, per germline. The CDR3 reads CASSLGTSGIRRSNEQFF. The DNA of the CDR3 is TGTGCCAGCAGCTTAGGGACTAGCGGGATTCGAAGAAGCAATGAGCAGTTCTTC. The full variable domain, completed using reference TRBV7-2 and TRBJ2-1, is GAGVSQSPSNKVTEKGKDVELRCDPISGHTALYWYRQSLGQGLEFLIYFQGNSAPDKSGLPSDRFSAERTGGSVSTLTIQRTQQEDSAVYLCASSLGTSGIRRSNEQFFGPGTRLTVL.

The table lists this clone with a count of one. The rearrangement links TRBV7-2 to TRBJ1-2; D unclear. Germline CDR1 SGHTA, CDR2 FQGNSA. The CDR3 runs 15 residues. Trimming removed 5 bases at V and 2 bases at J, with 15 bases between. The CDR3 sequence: CASSPLENGNYGYTF. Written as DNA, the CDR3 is TGTGCCAGCAGCCCCCTAGAAAATGGCAACTATGGCTACACCTTC.

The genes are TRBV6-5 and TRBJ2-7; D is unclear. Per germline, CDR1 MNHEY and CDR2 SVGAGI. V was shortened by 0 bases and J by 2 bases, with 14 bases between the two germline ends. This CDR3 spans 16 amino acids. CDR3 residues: CASSYSGQTLPYEQYF. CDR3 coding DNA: TGTGCCAGCAGTTACTCCGGGCAGACCCTACCCTACGAGCAGTACTTC.

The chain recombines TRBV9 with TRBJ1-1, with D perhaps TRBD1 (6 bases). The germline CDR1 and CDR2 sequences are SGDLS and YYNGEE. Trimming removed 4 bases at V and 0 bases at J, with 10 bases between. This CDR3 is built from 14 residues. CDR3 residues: CASSSRQVNTEAFF. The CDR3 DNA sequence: TGTGCCAGCAGCTCCAGACAGGTGAACACTGAAGCTTTCTTT.

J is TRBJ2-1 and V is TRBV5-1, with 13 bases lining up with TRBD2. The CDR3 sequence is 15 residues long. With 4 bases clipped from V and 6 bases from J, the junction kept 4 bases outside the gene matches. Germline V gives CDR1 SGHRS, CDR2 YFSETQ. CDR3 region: CASSPGLAGSNEQFF. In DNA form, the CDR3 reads TGCGCCAGCAGCCCGGGACTAGCGGGAAGCAATGAGCAGTTCTTC.

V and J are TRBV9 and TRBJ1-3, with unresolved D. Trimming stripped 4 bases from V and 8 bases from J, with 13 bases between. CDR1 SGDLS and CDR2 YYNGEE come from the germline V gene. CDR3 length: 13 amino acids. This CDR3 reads CASSLARRDTIYF. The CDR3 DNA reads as TGTGCCAGCAGCCTTGCCAGGCGGGACACCATATATTTT.

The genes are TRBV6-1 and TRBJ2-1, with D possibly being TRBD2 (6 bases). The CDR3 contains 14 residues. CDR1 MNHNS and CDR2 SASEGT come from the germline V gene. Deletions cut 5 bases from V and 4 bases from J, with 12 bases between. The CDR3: CASSPPGLYNEQFF. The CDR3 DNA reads TGTGCCAGCAGTCCCCCGGGACTTTACAATGAGCAGTTCTTC.

The CDR3, as DNA: TGCGCCAGCAGCTTGTTAGGACAGGGGAGGGAGACCCAGTACTTC. This encodes CASSLLGQGRETQYF. The V and J genes are TRBV5-1 and TRBJ2-5; 9 nucleotides line up with TRBD1. This CDR3 is 15 amino acids long. The V segment lost 1 base and the J segment 5 bases; nucleotides outside the gene matches: 6. Germline CDR1 SGHRS, CDR2 YFSETQ.

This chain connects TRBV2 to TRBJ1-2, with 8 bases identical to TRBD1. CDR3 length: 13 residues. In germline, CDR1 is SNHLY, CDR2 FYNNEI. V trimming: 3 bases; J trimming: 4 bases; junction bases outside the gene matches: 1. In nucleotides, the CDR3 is TGTGCCAGCAGTGAGGACAGGGTCTATGGCTACACCTTC. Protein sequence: CASSEDRVYGYTF.

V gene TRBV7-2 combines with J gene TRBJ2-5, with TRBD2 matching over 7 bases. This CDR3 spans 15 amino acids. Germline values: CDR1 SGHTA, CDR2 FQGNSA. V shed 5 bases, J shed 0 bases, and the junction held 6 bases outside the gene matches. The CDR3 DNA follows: TGTGCCAGCAGCCCCTACGGACTAGACCAAGAGACCCAGTACTTC. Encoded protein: CASSPYGLDQETQYF.

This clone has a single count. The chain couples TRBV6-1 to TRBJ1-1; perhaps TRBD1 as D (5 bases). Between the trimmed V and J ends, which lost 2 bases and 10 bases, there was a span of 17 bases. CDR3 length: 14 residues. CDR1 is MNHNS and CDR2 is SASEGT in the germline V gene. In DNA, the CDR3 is TGTGCCAGCAGTGAATCCGGGACGGAGAGGGGAGCTTTCTTT. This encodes CASSESGTERGAFF.

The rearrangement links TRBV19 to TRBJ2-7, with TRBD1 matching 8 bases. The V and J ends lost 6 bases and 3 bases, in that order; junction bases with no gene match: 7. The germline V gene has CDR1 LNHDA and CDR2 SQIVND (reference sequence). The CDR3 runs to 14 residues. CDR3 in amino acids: CASSRDRLVYEQYF. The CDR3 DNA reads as TGTGCCAGTAGCCGGGACAGGCTAGTCTACGAGCAGTACTTC.

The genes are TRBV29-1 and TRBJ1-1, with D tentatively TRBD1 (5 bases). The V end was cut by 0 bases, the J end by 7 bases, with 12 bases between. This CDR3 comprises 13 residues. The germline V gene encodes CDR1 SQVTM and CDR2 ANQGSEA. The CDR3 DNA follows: TGCAGCGTTGAAGAGGCGAGGGGCCGTGAAGCTTTCTTT. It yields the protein CSVEEARGREAFF.

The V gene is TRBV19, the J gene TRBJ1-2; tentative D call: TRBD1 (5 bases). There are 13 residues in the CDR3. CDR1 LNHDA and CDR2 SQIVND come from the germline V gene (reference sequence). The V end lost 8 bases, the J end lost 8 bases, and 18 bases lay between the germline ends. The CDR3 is CASGDPGGVGYTF. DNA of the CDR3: TGTGCCAGTGGGGACCCGGGAGGCGTGGGCTACACCTTC.

The chain's CDR3 is CASSRWTSGTGANVLTF. DNA of the CDR3: TGTGCCAGCAGCAGGTGGACTAGCGGGACTGGGGCCAACGTCCTGACTTTC. V usage is TRBV7-2 and J usage is TRBJ2-6; 12 bases line up with TRBD2. The CDR3 length is 17 residues. Trimming took 5 bases from V and 2 from J; bases not matched to a gene: 4. Germline values: CDR1 SGHTA, CDR2 FQGNSA.

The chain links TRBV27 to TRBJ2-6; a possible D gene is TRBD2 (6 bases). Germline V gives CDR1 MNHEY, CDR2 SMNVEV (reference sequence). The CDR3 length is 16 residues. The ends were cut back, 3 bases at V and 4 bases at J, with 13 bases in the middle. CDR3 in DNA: TGTGCCAGCAGTTTGGAGGGAGCGGGCGGGGCCAACGTCCTGACTTTC. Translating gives CASSLEGAGGANVLTF. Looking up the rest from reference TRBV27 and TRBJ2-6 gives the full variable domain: EAQVTQNPRYLITVTGKKLTVTCSQNMNHEYMSWYRQDPGLGLRQIYYSMNVEVTDKGDVPEGYKVSRKEKRNFPLILESPSPNQTSLYFCASSLEGAGGANVLTFGAGSRLTVL.

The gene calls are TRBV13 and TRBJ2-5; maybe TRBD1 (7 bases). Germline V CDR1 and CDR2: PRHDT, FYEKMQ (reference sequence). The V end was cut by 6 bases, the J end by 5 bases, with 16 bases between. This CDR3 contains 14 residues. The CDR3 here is CASSLGGGTETQYF. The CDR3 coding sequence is TGTGCCAGCAGTCTAGGAGGGGGCACGGAGACCCAGTACTTC. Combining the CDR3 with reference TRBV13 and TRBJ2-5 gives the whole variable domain AAGVIQSPRHLIKEKRETATLKCYPIPRHDTVYWYQQGPGQDPQFLISFYEKMQSDKGSIPDRFSAQQFSDYHSELNMSSLELGDSALYFCASSLGGGTETQYFGPGTRLLVL.

CDR3 region: CAWSPGETVGEKLFF. CDR3 coding DNA: TGTGCCTGGAGTCCCGGGGAGACAGTGGGTGAAAAACTGTTTTTT. The chain couples TRBV30 to TRBJ1-4; possibly TRBD1 for D (5 bases). The V end was cut by 2 bases, the J end by 7 bases, with 17 bases between. The CDR3 has 15 amino acids. CDR1 and CDR2 (germline): GTSNPN, SVGIG (reference sequence).

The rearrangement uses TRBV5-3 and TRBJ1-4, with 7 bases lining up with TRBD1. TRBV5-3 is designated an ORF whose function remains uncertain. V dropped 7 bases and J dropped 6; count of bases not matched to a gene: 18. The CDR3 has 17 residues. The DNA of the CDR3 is TGTGCCAGAGGGAGAGACAGGGCCCGCCACAAGGATGAAAAACTGTTTTTT. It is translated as CARGRDRARHKDEKLFF.